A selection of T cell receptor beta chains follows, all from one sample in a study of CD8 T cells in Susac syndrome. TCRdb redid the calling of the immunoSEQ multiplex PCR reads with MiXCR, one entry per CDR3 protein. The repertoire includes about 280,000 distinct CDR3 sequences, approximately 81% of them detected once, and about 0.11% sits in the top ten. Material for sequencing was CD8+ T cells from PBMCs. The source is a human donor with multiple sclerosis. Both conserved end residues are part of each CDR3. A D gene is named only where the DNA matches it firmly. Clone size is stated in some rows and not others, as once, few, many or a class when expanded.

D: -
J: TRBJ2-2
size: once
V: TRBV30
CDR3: CARSQRTTNTGELFF
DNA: TGTGCCCGGAGCCAGCGGACAACGAACACCGGGGAGCTGTTTTTT

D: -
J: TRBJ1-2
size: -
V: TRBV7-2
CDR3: CASSGDEGPGYTF
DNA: TGTGCCAGCAGCGGGGACGAAGGCCCTGGCTACACCTTC

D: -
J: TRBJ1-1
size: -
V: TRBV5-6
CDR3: CASIHSLNTEAFF
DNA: TGTGCCAGCATCCATAGTTTGAACACTGAAGCTTTCTTT

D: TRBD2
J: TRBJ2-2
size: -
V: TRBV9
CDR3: CASGTGTKGWELFF
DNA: TGTGCCAGCGGTACCGGGACTAAAGGTTGGGAGCTGTTTTTT

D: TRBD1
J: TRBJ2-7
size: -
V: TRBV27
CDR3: CASSFHRGPEQYF
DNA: TGTGCCAGCAGTTTCCACAGGGGGCCCGAGCAGTACTTC

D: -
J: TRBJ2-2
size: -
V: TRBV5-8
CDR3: CASSTDFTGELFF
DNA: TGTGCCAGCAGCACGGACTTCACCGGGGAGCTGTTTTTT

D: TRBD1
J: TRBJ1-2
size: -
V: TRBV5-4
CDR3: CASGLLPELDRVYGYTF
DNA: TGTGCCAGCGGCCTACTCCCCGAACTGGACAGGGTCTATGGCTACACCTTC

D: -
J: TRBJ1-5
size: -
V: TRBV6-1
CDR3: CASRKQGYSNQPQHF
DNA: TGTGCCAGCAGGAAACAGGGCTATAGCAATCAGCCCCAGCATTTT

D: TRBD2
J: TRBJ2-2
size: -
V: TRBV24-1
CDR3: CATSDLETSERTGELFF
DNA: TGTGCCACCAGTGATTTAGAGACTAGCGAACGGACCGGGGAGCTGTTTTTT

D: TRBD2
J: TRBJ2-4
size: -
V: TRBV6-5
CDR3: CASSYRGLAGLLAKNIQYF
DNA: TGTGCCAGCAGTTACAGGGGCCTAGCGGGCCTCTTAGCCAAAAACATTCAGTACTTC

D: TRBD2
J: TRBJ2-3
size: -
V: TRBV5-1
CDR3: CASSTYGLAERTDTQYF
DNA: TGCGCCAGCAGCACCTACGGACTAGCGGAACGCACAGATACGCAGTATTTT

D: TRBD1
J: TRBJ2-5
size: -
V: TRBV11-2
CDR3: CASSLKGTSTGADPETQYF
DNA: TGTGCCAGCAGCTTAAAGGGCACTTCGACAGGGGCGGACCCGGAGACCCAGTACTTC

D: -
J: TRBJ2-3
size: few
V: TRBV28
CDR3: CASSFRVTDTQYF
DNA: TGTGCCAGCAGTTTTCGGGTTACAGATACGCAGTATTTT

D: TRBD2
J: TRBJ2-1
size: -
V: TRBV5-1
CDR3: CASSLLKLAGADEQFF
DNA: TGCGCCAGCTCCCTATTAAAGCTAGCGGGAGCCGATGAGCAGTTCTTC

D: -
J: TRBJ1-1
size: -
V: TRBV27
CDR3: CASSLIAANTEAFF
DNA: TGTGCCAGCAGTTTAATAGCCGCGAACACTGAAGCTTTCTTT

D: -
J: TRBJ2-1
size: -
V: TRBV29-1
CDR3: CSVEVLDDEQFF
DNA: TGCAGCGTTGAAGTACTAGATGACGAGCAGTTCTTC

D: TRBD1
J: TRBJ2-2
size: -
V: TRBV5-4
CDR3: CASQGVNTGELFF
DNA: TGTGCCAGCCAGGGGGTGAACACCGGGGAGCTGTTTTTT

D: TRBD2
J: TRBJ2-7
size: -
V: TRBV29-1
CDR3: CSADTSESYEQYF
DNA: TGCAGCGCCGATACTAGCGAATCCTACGAGCAGTACTTC

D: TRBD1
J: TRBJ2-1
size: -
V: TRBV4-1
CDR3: CASSQAQGNEQFF
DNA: TGCGCCAGCAGCCAAGCACAGGGGAATGAGCAGTTCTTC

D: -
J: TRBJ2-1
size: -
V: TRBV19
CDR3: CASSIESGPHNEQFF
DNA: TGTGCCAGTAGTATAGAGAGTGGACCTCACAATGAGCAGTTCTTC

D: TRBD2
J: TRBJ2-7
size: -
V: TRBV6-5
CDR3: CASSSEGAGGGYEQYF
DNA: TGTGCCAGCAGTTCCGAGGGAGCGGGAGGGGGGTACGAGCAGTACTTC

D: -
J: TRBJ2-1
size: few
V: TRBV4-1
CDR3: CASSQDRTSNNEQFF
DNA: TGCGCCAGCAGCCAAGATCGAACTAGCAACAATGAGCAGTTCTTC

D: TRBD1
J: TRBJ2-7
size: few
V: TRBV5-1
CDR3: CASSLAGQGPGEQYF
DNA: TGCGCCAGCAGCTTGGCGGGACAGGGCCCCGGCGAGCAGTACTTC

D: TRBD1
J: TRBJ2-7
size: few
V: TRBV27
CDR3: CASSSGTDEQYF
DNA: TGTGCCAGCAGTAGTGGGACAGACGAGCAGTACTTC

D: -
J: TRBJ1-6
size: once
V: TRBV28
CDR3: CVAGDNSPLHF
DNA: TGTGTAGCGGGAGATAATTCACCCCTCCATTTT

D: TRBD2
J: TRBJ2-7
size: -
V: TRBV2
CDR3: CASTQGLAGSYEQYF
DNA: TGTGCCAGCACCCAGGGACTAGCGGGCTCCTACGAGCAGTACTTC

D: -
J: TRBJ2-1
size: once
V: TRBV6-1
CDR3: CASSRTTGTPGYNEQFF
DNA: TGTGCCAGCAGCAGAACTACCGGGACTCCGGGTTACAATGAGCAGTTCTTC

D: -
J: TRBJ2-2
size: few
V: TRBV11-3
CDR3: CASSLLPGELFF
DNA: TGTGCCAGCAGCTTATTGCCCGGGGAGCTGTTTTTT

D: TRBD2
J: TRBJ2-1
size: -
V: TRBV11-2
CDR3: CASSLRLAGSEQFF
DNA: TGTGCCAGCAGCTTGAGGTTAGCGGGGAGTGAGCAGTTCTTC

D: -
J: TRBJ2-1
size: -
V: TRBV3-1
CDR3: CASSTVLYNEQFF
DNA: TGTGCCAGCAGTACAGTCCTTTACAATGAGCAGTTCTTC

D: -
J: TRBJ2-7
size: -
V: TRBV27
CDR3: CASQKRGRFYEQYF
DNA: TGTGCCAGCCAAAAAAGGGGCAGGTTCTACGAGCAGTACTTC

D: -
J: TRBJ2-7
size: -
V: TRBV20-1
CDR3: CSARGLASHEQYF
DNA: TGCAGTGCTAGGGGCCTAGCAAGCCACGAGCAGTACTTC

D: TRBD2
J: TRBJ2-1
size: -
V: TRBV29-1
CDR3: CSARASGREPSYNEQFF
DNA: TGCAGCGCCCGGGCTAGCGGGAGGGAACCCTCCTACAATGAGCAGTTCTTC

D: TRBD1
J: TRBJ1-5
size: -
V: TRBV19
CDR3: CASSIRDRHQPQHF
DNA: TGTGCCAGTAGTATCCGGGACAGGCATCAGCCCCAGCATTTT

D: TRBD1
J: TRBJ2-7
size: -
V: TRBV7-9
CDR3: CASSWTGNEQYF
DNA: TGTGCCAGCAGTTGGACAGGGAACGAGCAGTACTTC

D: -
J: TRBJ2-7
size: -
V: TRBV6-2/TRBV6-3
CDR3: CASSYPTDLEQYF
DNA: TGTGCCAGCAGTTACCCTACGGACCTCGAGCAGTACTTC

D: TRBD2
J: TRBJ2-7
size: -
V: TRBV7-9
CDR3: CASSLAASGVYEQYF
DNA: TGTGCCAGCAGCTTAGCGGCTAGCGGGGTATACGAGCAGTACTTC

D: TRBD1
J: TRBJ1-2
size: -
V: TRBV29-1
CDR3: CSVPDRGGGYTF
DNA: TGCAGCGTTCCAGACAGGGGTGGTGGCTACACCTTC

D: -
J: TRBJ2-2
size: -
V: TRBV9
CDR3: CASSSRLIPGELFF
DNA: TGTGCCAGCAGCTCCCGACTGATCCCCGGGGAGCTGTTTTTT

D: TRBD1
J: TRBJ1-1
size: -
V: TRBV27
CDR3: CASSLDREGDTEAFF
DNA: TGTGCCAGCAGTTTAGACAGGGAAGGGGACACTGAAGCTTTCTTT

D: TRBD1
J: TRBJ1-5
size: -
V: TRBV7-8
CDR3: CASSSTGYNQPQHF
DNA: TGTGCCAGCAGCTCGACAGGGTACAATCAGCCCCAGCATTTT

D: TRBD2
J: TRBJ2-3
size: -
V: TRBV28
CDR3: CAGKPAGETDTQYF
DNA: TGTGCCGGCAAACCAGCGGGAGAAACAGATACGCAGTATTTT

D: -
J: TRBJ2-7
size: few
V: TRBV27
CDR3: CASSLLKGGYEQYF
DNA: TGTGCCAGCAGTCTCCTAAAGGGGGGCTACGAGCAGTACTTC

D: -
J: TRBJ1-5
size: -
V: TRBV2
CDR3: CASSEVRGSPENQPQHF
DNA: TGTGCCAGCAGTGAGGTGAGGGGATCTCCGGAAAATCAGCCCCAGCATTTT

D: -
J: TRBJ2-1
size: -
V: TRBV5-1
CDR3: CASSSGLGQFF
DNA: TGCGCCAGCAGCTCGGGACTTGGGCAGTTCTTC

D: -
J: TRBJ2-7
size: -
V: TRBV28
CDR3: CASSPRNRIGQYF
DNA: TGTGCCAGCAGCCCACGCAACAGGATCGGGCAGTACTTC

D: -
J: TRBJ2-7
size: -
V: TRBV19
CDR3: CASSIGPHGEQYF
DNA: TGTGCCAGTAGTATAGGACCCCACGGCGAGCAGTACTTC

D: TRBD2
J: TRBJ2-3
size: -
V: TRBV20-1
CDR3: CSVGGGLAGGTDTQYF
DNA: TGCAGTGTTGGCGGGGGACTAGCGGGAGGCACAGATACGCAGTATTTT